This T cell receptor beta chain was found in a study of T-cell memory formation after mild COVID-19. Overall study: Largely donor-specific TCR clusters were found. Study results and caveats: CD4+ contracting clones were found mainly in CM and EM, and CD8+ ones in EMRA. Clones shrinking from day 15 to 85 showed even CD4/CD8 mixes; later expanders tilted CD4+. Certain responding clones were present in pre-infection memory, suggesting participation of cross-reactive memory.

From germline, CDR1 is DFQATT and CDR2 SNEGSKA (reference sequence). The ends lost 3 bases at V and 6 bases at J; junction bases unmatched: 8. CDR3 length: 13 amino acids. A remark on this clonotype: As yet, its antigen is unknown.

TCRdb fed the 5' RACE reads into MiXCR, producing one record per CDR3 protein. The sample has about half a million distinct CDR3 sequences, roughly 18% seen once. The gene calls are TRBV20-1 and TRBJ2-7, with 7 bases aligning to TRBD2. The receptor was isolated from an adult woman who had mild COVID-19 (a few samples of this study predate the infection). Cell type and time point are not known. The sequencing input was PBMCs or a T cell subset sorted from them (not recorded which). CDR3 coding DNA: TGCAGTGCTAGGGACCGCTCGGGGGGCGAGCAGTACTTC. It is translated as CSARDRSGGEQYF.